The T cell receptor beta chain under discussion was sequenced for a study of blood T cell repertoires in COVID-19. As for the study in general: COVID-19 samples from acute and convalescent phases originated in the United States, Italy and Spain. T cells, B-cell-depleted T cells, or PBMCs supplied cDNA or gDNA.

The ends were cut back, 4 bases at V and 6 bases at J, with 18 bases in the middle. CDR1 KGHSH and CDR2 LQKENI come from the germline V gene. This CDR3 contains 15 residues. Per the original methods: Reference gene primer amplification gave nucleated cell count estimates. Assay used: immunoSEQ multiplex PCR; TCRdb lists only in-frame clones, some missing. That table furnishes V, J and clone size, whereas the DNA furnished D and trimming. The sample shows around 350,000 clones, around 90% of them seen only once. Input material: peripheral blood. The chain employs TRBV18 and TRBJ1-2; a possible D gene is TRBD1 (5 bases). The TCR comes from a human donor in a cohort sampled during active COVID-19. The CDR3 is CASSRAGSNEDGYTF. The DNA for the CDR3 is TGTGCCAGCTCACGGGCAGGGTCCAACGAGGATGGCTACACCTTC.